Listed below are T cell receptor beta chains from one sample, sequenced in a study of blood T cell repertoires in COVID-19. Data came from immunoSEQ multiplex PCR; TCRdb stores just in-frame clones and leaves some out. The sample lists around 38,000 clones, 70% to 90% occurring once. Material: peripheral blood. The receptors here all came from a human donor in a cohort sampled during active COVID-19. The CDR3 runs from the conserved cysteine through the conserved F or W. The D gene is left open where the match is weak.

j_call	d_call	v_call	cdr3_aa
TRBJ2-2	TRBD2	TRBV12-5	CASGGRADTGELFF
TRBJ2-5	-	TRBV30	CAWSTGIHQETQYF
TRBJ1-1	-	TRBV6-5	CASSWTRGTEAFF
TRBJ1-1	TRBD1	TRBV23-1	CASGQGLGTEAFF
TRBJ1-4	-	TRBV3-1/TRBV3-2	CASSPPRTGFPEKLFF
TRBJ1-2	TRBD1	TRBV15	CATSRHRETGGGYTF
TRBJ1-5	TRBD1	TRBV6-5	CASSWGQGDQPQHF
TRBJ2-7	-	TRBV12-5	CASVQGSSYEQYF
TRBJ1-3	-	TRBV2	CASSPKRTLGNTIYF
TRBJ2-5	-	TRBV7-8	CASSFVRAYGTQYF
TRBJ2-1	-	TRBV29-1	CSVKTGLRGYNEQFF
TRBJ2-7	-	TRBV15	CATSRGAVGGSYEQYF
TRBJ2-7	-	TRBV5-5	CASSWGGELSSYEQYF
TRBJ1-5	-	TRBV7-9	CASSLLEGSQPQHF
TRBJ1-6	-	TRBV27	CASSPTLDFYSPLHF
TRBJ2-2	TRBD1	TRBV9	CASSVAGTGHTGELFF
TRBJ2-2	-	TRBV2	CASSERGELFF
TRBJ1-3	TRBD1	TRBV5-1	CASSPDRGEFGNTIYF
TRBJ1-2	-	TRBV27	CASSPYGGNYGYTF
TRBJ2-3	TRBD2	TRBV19	CASSIPGLGTTDTQYF
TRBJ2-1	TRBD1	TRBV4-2	CASSHGQGIAYNEQFF
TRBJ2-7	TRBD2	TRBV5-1	CASSIGLEGEQYF
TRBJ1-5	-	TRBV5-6	CASSLAGEWRTPQHF
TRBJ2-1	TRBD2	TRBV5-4	CASSFSGGAYNEQFF
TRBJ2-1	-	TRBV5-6	CASSSGSYNEQFF
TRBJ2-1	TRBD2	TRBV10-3	CAIRLAGGRNEQFF
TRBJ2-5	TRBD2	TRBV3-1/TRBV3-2	CASSQMLAGQETQYF
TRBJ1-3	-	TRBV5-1	CASSLAGTPFGNTIYF
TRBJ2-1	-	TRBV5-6	CASSLVHRRGNEQFF
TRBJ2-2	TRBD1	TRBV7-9	CASSLGQGRTGELFF
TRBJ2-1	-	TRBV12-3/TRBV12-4	CASTSLRGIEQFF
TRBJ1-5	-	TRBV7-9	CASSSQQGSNQPQHF
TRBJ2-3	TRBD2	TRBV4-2	CASSQEGNLAGASTDTQYF
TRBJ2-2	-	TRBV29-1	CSVEAGPSTGELFF
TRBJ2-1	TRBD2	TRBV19	CASRIRDNAGGSYNEQFF
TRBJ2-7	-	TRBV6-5	CASSFGALRGEQYF
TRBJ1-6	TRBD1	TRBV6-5	CASSRQGEVSPLHF
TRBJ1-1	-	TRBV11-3	CASSQPGFEAFF
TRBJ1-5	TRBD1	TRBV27	CASSLSRTGFQPQHF
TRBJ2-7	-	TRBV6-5	CASSYSPGSSYEQYF
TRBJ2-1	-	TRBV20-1	CSALRVNEQFF
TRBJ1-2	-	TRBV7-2	CASSPSWGTGGYTF
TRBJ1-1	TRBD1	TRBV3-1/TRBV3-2	CASSQVDRIAFF
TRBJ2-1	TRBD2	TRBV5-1	CASSPKHLAEQQFF
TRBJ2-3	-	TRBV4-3	CASSQVGVVDTQYF